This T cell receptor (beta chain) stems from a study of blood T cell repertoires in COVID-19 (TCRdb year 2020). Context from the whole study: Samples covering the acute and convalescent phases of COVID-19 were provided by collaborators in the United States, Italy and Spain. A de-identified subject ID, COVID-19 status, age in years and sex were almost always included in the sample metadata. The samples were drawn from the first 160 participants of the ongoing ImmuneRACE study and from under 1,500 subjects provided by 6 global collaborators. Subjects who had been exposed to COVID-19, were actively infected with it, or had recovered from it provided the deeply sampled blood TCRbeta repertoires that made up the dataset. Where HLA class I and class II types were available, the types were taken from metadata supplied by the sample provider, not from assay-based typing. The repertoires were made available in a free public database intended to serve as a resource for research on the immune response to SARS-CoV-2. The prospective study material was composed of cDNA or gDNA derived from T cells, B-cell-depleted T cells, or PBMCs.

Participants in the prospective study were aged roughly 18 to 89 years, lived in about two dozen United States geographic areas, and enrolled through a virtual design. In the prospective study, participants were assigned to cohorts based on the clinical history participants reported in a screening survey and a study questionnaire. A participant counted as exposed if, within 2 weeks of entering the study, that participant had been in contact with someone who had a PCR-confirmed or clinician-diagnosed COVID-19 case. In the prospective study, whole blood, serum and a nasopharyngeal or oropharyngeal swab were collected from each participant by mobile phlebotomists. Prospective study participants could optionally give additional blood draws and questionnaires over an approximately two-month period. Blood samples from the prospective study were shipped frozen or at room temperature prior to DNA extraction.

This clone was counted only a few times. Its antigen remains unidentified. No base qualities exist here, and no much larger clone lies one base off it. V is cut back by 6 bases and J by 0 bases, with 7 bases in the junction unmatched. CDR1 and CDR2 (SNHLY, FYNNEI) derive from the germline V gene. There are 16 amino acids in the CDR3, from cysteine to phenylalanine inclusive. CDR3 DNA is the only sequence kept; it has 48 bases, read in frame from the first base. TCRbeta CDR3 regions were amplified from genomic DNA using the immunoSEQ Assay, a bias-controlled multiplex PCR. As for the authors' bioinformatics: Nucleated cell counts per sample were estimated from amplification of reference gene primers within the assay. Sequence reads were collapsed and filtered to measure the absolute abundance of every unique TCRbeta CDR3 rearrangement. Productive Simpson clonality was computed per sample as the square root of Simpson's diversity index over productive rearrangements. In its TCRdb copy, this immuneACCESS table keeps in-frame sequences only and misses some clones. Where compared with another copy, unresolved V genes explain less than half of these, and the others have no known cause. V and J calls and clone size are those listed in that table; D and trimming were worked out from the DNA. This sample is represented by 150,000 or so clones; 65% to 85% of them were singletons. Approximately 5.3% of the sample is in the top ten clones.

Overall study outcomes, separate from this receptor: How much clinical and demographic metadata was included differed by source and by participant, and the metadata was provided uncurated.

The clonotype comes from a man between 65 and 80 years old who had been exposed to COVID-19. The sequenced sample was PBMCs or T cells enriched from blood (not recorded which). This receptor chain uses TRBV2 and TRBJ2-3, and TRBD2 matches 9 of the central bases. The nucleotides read TGTGCCAGCAGAGATCCTAGCGGGGCTAGCACAGATACGCAGTATTTT. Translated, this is CASRDPSGASTDTQYF.